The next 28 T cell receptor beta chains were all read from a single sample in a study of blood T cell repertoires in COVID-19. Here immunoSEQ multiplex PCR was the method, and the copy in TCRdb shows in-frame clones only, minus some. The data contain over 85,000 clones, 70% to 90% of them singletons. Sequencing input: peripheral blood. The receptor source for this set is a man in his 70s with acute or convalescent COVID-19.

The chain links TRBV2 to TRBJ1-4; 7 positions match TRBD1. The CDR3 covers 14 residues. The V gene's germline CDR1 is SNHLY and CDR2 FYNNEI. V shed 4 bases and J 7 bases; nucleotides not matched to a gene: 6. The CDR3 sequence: CASSVTGMTEKLFF. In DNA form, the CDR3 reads TGTGCCAGCAGTGTGACAGGGATGACTGAAAAACTGTTTTTT.

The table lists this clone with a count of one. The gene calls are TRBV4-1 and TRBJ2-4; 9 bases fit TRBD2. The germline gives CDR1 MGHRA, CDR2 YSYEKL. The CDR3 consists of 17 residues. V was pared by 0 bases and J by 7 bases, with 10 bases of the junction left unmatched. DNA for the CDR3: TGCGCCAGCAGCCAAGAGTCGACTAGCGGTGGGAGGAACATTCAGTACTTC. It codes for CASSQESTSGGRNIQYF.

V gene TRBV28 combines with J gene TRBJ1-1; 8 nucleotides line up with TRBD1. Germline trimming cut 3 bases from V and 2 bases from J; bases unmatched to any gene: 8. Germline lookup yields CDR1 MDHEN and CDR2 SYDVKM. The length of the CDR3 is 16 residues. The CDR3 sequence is CASSFSPRGLNTEAFF. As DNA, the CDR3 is TGTGCCAGCAGTTTCTCCCCCAGGGGGCTAAACACTGAAGCTTTCTTT.

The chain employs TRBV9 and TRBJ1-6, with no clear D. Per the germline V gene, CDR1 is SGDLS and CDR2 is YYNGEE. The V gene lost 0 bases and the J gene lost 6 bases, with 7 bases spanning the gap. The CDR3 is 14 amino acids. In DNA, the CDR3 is TGTGCCAGCAGCGTAGGGGCAGCTAATTCACCCCTCCACTTT. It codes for CASSVGAANSPLHF.

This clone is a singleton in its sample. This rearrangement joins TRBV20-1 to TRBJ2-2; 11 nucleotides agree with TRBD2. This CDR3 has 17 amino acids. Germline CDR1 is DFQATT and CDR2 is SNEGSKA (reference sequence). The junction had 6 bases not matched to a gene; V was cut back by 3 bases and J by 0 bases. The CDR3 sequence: CSASELAGGSNTGELFF. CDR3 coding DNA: TGCAGTGCTAGTGAGCTAGCGGGGGGTTCGAACACCGGGGAGCTGTTTTTT.

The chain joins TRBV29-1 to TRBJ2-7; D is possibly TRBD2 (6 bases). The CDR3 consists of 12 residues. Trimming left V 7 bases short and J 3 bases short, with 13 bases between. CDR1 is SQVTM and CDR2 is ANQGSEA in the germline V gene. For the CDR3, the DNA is TGCAGCGCCGGGGGAGCCGGCTACGAGCAGTACTTC. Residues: CSAGGAGYEQYF.

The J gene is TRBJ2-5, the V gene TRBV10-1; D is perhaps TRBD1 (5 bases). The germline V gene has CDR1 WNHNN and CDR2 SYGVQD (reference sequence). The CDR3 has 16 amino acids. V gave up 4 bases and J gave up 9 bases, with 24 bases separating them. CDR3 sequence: CASSGGDSIIRDSQYF. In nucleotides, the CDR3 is TGCGCCAGCAGTGGGGGTGACAGTATAATAAGAGACTCCCAGTACTTC.

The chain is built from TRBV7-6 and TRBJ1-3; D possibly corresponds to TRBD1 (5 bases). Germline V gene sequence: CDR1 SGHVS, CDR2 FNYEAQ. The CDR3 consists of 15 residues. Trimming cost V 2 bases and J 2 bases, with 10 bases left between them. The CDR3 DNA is TGTGCCAGCAGCTTAAATGCAGGGACTGGAAACACCATATATTTT. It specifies CASSLNAGTGNTIYF.

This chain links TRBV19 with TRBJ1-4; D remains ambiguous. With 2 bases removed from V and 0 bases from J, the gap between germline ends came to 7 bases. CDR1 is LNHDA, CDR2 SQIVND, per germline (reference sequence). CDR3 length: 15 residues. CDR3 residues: CASSIMAATNEKLFF. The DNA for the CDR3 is TGTGCCAGTAGTATAATGGCCGCAACTAATGAAAAACTGTTTTTT. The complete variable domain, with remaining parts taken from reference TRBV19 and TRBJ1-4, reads DGGITQSPKYLFRKEGQNVTLSCEQNLNHDAMYWYRQDPGQGLRLIYYSQIVNDFQKGDIAEGYSVSREKKESFPLTVTSAQKNPTAFYLCASSIMAATNEKLFFGSGTQLSVL.

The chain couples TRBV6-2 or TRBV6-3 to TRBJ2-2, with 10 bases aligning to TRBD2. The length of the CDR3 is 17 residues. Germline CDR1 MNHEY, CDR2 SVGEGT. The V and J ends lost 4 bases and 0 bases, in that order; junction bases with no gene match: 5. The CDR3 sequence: CASSLVSGGTNTGELFF. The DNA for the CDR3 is TGTGCCAGCAGTTTGGTTAGCGGGGGGACGAACACCGGGGAGCTGTTTTTT.

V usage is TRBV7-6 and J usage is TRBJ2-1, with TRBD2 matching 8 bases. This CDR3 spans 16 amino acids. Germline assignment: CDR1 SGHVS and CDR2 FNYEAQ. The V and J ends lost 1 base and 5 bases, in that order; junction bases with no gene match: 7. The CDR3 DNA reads TGTGCCAGCAGCTTAGTAGTGGCGGGGGGTCACAATGAGCAGTTCTTC. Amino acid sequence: CASSLVVAGGHNEQFF.

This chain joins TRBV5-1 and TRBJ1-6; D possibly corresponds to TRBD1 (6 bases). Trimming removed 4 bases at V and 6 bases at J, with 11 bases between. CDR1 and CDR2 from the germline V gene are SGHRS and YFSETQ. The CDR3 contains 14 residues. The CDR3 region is CASSPGGGNSPLHF. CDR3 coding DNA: TGCGCCAGCAGCCCGGGAGGGGGTAATTCACCCCTCCACTTT.

The CDR3 coding sequence is TGTGCCAGCAGCCAAGGGTATGACAAAGAGACCCAGTACTTC. This sequence encodes CASSQGYDKETQYF. The chain carries TRBV3-1 (or the pseudogene TRBV3-2) and TRBJ2-5; D remains ambiguous. The V gene's germline CDR1 is LGHDT and CDR2 YNNKEL (reference sequence). The CDR3 is made up of 14 amino acids. V dropped 1 base and J dropped 3 bases, with 9 bases sitting between them.

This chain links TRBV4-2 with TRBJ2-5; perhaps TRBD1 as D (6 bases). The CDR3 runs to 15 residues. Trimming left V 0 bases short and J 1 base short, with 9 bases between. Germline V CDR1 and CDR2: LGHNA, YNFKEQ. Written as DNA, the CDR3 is TGTGCCAGCAGCCAAGACGGACAGTCCCAAGAGACCCAGTACTTC. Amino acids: CASSQDGQSQETQYF.

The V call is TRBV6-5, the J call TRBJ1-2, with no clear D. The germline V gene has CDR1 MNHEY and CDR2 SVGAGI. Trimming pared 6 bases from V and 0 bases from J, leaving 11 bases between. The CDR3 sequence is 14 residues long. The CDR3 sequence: CASRTGTPNYGYTF. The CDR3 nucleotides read TGTGCCAGCAGGACGGGAACCCCTAACTATGGCTACACCTTC.

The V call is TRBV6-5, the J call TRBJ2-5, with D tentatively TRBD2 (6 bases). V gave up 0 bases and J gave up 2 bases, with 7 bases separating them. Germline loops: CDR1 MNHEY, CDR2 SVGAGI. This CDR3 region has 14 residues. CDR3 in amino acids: CASSYSGGQETQYF. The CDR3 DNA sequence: TGTGCCAGCAGTTACTCGGGGGGACAAGAGACCCAGTACTTC.

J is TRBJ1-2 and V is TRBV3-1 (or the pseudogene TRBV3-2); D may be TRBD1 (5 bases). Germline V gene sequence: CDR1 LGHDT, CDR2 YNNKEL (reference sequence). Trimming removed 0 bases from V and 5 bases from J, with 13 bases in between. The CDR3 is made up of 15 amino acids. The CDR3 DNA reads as TGTGCCAGCAGCCAAGAGCCAGGGTTGAGGTATGGCTACACCTTC. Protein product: CASSQEPGLRYGYTF.

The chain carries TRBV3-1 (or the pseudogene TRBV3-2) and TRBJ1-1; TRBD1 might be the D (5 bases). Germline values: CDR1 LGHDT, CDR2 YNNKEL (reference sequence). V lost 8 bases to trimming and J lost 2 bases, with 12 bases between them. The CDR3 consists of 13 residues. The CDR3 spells CASARDLNTEAFF. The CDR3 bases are TGTGCCAGCGCTCGGGACTTAAACACTGAAGCTTTCTTT.

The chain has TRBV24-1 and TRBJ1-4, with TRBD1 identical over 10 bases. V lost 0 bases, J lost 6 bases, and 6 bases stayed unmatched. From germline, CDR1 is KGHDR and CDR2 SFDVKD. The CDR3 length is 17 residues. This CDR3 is CATSDLEGQGVDEKLFF. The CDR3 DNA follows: TGTGCCACCAGTGATTTGGAAGGACAGGGGGTGGATGAAAAACTGTTTTTT.

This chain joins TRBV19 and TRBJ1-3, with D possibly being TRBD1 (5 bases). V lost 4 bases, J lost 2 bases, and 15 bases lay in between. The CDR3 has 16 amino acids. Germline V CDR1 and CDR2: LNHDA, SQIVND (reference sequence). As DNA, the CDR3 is TGTGCCAGTAGTAGGTATTCTATCAGGGCTGGAAACACCATATATTTT. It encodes CASSRYSIRAGNTIYF. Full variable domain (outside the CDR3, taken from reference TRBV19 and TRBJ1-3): DGGITQSPKYLFRKEGQNVTLSCEQNLNHDAMYWYRQDPGQGLRLIYYSQIVNDFQKGDIAEGYSVSREKKESFPLTVTSAQKNPTAFYLCASSRYSIRAGNTIYFGEGSWLTVV.

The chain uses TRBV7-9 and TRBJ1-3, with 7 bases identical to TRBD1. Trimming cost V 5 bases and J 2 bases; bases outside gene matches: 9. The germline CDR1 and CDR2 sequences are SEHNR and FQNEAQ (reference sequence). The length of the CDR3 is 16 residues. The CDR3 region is CASSKKNRGPGNTIYF. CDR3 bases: TGTGCCAGCAGCAAAAAAAACAGGGGCCCTGGAAACACCATATATTTT. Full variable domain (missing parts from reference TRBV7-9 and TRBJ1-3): DTGVSQNPRHKITKRGQNVTFRCDPISEHNRLYWYRQTLGQGPEFLTYFQNEAQLEKSRLLSDRFSAERPKGSFSTLEIQRTEQGDSAMYLCASSKKNRGPGNTIYFGEGSWLTVV.

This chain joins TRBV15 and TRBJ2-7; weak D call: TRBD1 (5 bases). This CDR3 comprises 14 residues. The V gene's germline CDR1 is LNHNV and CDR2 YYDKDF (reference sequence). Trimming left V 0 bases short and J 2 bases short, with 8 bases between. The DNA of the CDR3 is TGTGCCACCAGCAGAGATGGGGCAGCCTACGAGCAGTACTTC. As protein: CATSRDGAAYEQYF.

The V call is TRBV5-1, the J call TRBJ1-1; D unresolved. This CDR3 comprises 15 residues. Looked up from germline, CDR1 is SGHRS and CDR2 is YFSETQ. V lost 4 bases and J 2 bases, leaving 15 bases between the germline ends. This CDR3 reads CASSPQRSGNTEAFF. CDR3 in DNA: TGCGCCAGCAGCCCTCAGCGGAGCGGCAACACTGAAGCTTTCTTT.

CDR3 coding DNA: TGTGCCACCAGCAGAGGAGACCAAGAGACCCAGTACTTC. Its translation: CATSRGDQETQYF. This chain connects TRBV15 to TRBJ2-5; unclear D gene. The length of the CDR3 is 13 residues. Trimming left V 1 base short and J 0 bases short, with 3 bases between. Germline V gene sequence: CDR1 LNHNV, CDR2 YYDKDF (reference sequence).

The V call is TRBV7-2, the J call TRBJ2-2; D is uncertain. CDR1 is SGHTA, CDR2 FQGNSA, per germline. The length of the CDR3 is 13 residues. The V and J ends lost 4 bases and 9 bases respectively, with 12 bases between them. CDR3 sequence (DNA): TGTGCCAGCAGCTCCCCGGTCTTCAGGGAGCTGTTTTTT. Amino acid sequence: CASSSPVFRELFF.

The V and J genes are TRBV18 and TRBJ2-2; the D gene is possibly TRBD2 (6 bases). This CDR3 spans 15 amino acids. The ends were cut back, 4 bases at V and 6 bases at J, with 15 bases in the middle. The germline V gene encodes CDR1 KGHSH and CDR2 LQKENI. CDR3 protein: CASSLTGGEAGELFF. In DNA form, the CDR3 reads TGTGCCAGCTCACTAACTGGCGGGGAAGCCGGGGAGCTGTTTTTT.

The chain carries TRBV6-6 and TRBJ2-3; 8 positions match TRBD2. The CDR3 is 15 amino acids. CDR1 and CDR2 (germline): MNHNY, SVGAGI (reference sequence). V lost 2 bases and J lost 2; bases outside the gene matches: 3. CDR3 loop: CASSYLSGDTDTQYF. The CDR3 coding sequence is TGTGCCAGCAGTTACCTTAGCGGGGACACAGATACGCAGTATTTT.

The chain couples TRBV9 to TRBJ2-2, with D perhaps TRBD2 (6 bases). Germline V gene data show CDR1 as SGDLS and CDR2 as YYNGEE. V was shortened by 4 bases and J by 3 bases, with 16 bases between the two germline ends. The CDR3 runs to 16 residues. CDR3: CASSTKTRRDTGELFF. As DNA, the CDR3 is TGTGCCAGCAGCACTAAGACAAGGAGGGACACCGGGGAGCTGTTTTTT.